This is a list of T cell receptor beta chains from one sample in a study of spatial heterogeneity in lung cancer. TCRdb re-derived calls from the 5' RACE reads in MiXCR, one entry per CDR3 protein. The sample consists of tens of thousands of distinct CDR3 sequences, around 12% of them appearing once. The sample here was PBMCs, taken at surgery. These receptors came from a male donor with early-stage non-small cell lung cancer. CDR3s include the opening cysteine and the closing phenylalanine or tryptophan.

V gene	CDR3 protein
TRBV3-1	CASSQDGGVYGYTF
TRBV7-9	CASSLKDNYNEQFF
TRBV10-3	CAISEGLAGGSHSPGELFF
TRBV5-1	CASSQILGGEGSYEQYF
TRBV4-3	CASSRTLAGGDNGYTF
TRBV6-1	CASRETGDNQPQHF
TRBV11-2	CDSSLFTRGLGYEQYF
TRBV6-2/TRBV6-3	CASSLGPGRDAGELFF
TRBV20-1	CSARDWPGKETQYF
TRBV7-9	CANSSDIRTDTQYF
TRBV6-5	CASSYIRGVETQYF
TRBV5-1	CASSLRGGDTEAFF
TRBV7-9	CASSLGSSGNTIYF
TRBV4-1	CASSLGQGPTYEQYF
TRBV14	CASSQAQGNSPLHF
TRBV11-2	CAGGTVNTEAFF
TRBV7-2	CASSSKETQYF
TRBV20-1	CSAPRLAGGEETQYF
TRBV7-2	CASSFTVLAHSTDTQYF
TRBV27	CASSFSGGGEKLFF
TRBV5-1	CASSSGTGLTGELFF
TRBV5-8	CASSLEGVIGTDTQYF
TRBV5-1	CASSLEAGAVRYEQYF
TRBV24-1	CATSDAGAHEQYF
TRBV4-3	CASSNTPQTTGELFF
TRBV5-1	CASSFGQTNTEAFF
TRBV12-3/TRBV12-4	CASSPAGYSEAFF